Shown below are 20 T cell receptor beta chains from a single sample sequenced in a study of cytomegalovirus exposure and HLA in healthy donors. PCR employed 60 Vbeta and 13 Jbeta primers. The data were produced by immunoSEQ multiplex PCR, yet TCRdb's version contains in-frame clones alone and is incomplete. The table shows about 140,000 clones, with roughly four fifths occurring only once. Sequencing was performed on PBMCs. Receptors were obtained from a human donor in good health.

This clone was seen a few times. The chain carries TRBV19 and TRBJ1-1; tentative D call: TRBD1 (6 bases). V was shortened by 5 bases and J by 3 bases, with 16 bases between the two germline ends. Germline V lookup: CDR1 LNHDA, CDR2 SQIVND (reference sequence). The CDR3 is 15 residues long. This CDR3 is CASSAGRNRDTEAFF. The CDR3 DNA follows: TGTGCCAGTAGTGCCGGACGGAACAGGGACACTGAAGCTTTCTTT. The entire variable domain, with the rest obtained from reference TRBV19 and TRBJ1-1, is as follows: DGGITQSPKYLFRKEGQNVTLSCEQNLNHDAMYWYRQDPGQGLRLIYYSQIVNDFQKGDIAEGYSVSREKKESFPLTVTSAQKNPTAFYLCASSAGRNRDTEAFFGQGTRLTVV.

The chain couples TRBV19 to TRBJ1-4, with TRBD1 matching 9 bases. The CDR3 has 15 residues. Per germline, CDR1 LNHDA and CDR2 SQIVND (reference sequence). Unmatched junction bases numbered 6, after V lost 4 bases and J lost 6 bases. The CDR3 DNA sequence: TGTGCCAGTAGTAGTACCGGGACAGGGTATGAAAAACTGTTTTTT. It encodes CASSSTGTGYEKLFF.

This clone was picked up a small number of times. The J gene is TRBJ1-5, the V gene TRBV6-6; TRBD1 is a possible D gene (6 bases). The CDR3 is 14 residues long. CDR1 is MNHNY and CDR2 is SVGAGI in the germline V gene (reference sequence). V lost 6 bases, J lost 4 bases, and 13 bases lay in between. Written as DNA, the CDR3 is TGTGCCAGCAGACCCGGACAGCTGAATCAGCCCCAGCATTTT. This sequence encodes CASRPGQLNQPQHF.

J is TRBJ1-2 and V is TRBV18, with a possible D match to TRBD1 (6 bases). Germline CDR1 is KGHSH and CDR2 is LQKENI. V was shortened by 1 base and J by 6 bases, with 18 bases between the two germline ends. CDR3 length: 16 amino acids. CDR3 DNA: TGTGCCAGCTCACCACAACTCTCCGGGACACTCAATGGCTACACCTTC. Its protein is CASSPQLSGTLNGYTF.

The chain joins TRBV15 to TRBJ1-6; TRBD1 agrees at 7 bases. The CDR3 has 17 residues. Trimming cost V 5 bases and J 9 bases; bases outside gene matches: 16. The germline V gene encodes CDR1 LNHNV and CDR2 YYDKDF (reference sequence). For the CDR3, the DNA is TGTGCCACCAGCTTGGGACAGCTAAACTCCGAGGGTTCACCCCTCCACTTT. It yields the protein CATSLGQLNSEGSPLHF. The full variable domain, its missing parts supplied by reference TRBV15 and TRBJ1-6, is DAMVIQNPRYQVTQFGKPVTLSCSQTLNHNVMYWYQQKSSQAPKLLFHYYDKDFNNEADTPDNFQSRRPNTSFCFLDIRSPGLGDTAMYLCATSLGQLNSEGSPLHFGNGTRLTVT.

This clone was detected only a few times. The chain combines TRBV6-1 with TRBJ2-7; maybe TRBD1 (6 bases). The CDR3 loop spans 12 amino acids. CDR1 is MNHNS, CDR2 SASEGT, per germline. The germline V and J ends were trimmed by 7 bases and 5 bases, with 12 bases remaining between them. The CDR3 DNA reads as TGTGCCAGCAAGGGGGATATCCACGAGCAGTACTTC. This translates into CASKGDIHEQYF.

V gene TRBV7-2 combines with J gene TRBJ2-1; D not resolved. Trimming took 5 bases from V and 2 from J, leaving 10 bases between them. Per the germline V gene, CDR1 is SGHTA and CDR2 is FQGNSA. The CDR3 runs to 14 residues. The CDR3 DNA reads as TGTGCCAGCAGCCTCGGCGCGGCCTACAATGAGCAGTTCTTC. Translation: CASSLGAAYNEQFF.

The rearrangement links TRBV9 to TRBJ2-1; 15 nucleotides agree with TRBD2. The CDR3 extends over 16 amino acids. The junction had 7 bases not matched to a gene; V was cut back by 4 bases and J by 8 bases. Germline V lookup: CDR1 SGDLS, CDR2 YYNGEE. The CDR3 coding sequence is TGTGCCAGCAGCCCTCGGACTAGCGGGGGGGAAGATGAGCAGTTCTTC. Translation: CASSPRTSGGEDEQFF.

The rearrangement uses TRBV7-9 and TRBJ1-3, with TRBD1 identical over 9 bases. V was clipped by 9 bases and J by 5 bases; unmatched bases: 5. This CDR3 is 13 amino acids long. Germline CDR1 is SEHNR and CDR2 is FQNEAQ (reference sequence). This CDR3 reads CAREGQGRNTIYF. In nucleotides, the CDR3 is TGTGCCAGAGAAGGACAGGGGAGAAACACCATATATTTT.

This clone was found once. The gene calls are TRBV27 and TRBJ2-3, with a tentative D call TRBD2 (6 bases). In germline, CDR1 is MNHEY, CDR2 SMNVEV (reference sequence). This CDR3 has 19 residues. V dropped 7 bases and J dropped 0 bases, with 26 bases sitting between them. The DNA for the CDR3 is TGTGCCAGCATCTTTAACACCCCCGCGGATGGGGGGAGCACAGATACGCAGTATTTT. This translates into CASIFNTPADGGSTDTQYF.

This clone was seen a single time. The rearrangement links TRBV29-1 to TRBJ2-5; 10 bases agree with TRBD1. J lost 4 bases, V lost 7 bases, and 9 bases had no gene match. This CDR3 has 14 amino acids. The germline V gene has CDR1 SQVTM and CDR2 ANQGSEA. The CDR3, as DNA: TGCAGCGCAGGGAGACAGGGGGCTTCAGAGACCCAGTACTTC. Amino acid sequence: CSAGRQGASETQYF.

The V gene is TRBV29-1, the J gene TRBJ2-7; D may be TRBD1 (6 bases). The V gene's germline CDR1 is SQVTM and CDR2 ANQGSEA. The ends were cut back, 0 bases at V and 5 bases at J, with 14 bases in the middle. The CDR3 contains 14 residues. The CDR3 region has the DNA TGCAGCGTTGAAGATAGGGGGAAGGGGGACGAGCAGTACTTC. Amino acid sequence: CSVEDRGKGDEQYF.

DNA of the CDR3: TGTGCCTGGAGAGACAGGGGGCAAAATGGCTACACCTTC. It encodes CAWRDRGQNGYTF. The rearrangement joins TRBV30 to TRBJ1-2, with 10 bases matching TRBD1. J lost 6 bases, V lost 3 bases, and 4 bases had no gene match. CDR3 size: 13 residues. The germline V gene has CDR1 GTSNPN and CDR2 SVGIG (reference sequence).

This chain links TRBV15 with TRBJ1-5, with D uncertain. The CDR3 has 12 residues. V was clipped by 0 bases and J by 7 bases, with 4 bases between them. Germline CDR1 is LNHNV and CDR2 is YYDKDF (reference sequence). The CDR3 DNA reads as TGTGCCACCAGCAGAGATCGGCAGCCCCAGCATTTT. Translated: CATSRDRQPQHF.

A single count supports this clone. The chain joins TRBV28 to TRBJ2-3; weak D call: TRBD1 (5 bases). From germline, CDR1 is MDHEN and CDR2 SYDVKM. V lost 4 bases and J 2 bases, leaving 7 bases between the germline ends. The CDR3 extends over 13 amino acids. The CDR3 spells CASSSRATDTQYF. The CDR3 nucleotides read TGTGCCAGCAGTTCCAGGGCCACAGATACGCAGTATTTT. The full variable domain, rest sourced from reference TRBV28 and TRBJ2-3, is DVKVTQSSRYLVKRTGEKVFLECVQDMDHENMFWYRQDPGLGLRLIYFSYDVKMKEKGDIPEGYSVSREKKERFSLILESASTNQTSMYLCASSSRATDTQYFGPGTRLTVL.

The chain links TRBV5-5 to TRBJ2-7; 8 bases match TRBD1. Germline-derived CDR1 and CDR2 are SGHKS and YYEKEE (reference sequence). With V trimmed by 5 bases and J by 5 bases, 12 bases remained unmatched. CDR3 size: 15 residues. The CDR3 nucleotides are TGTGCCAGCAGTCCGGACAGGGCGATTTTCCACGAGCAGTACTTC. Translated: CASSPDRAIFHEQYF.

J is TRBJ2-3 and V is TRBV2; D possibly corresponds to TRBD2 (6 bases). The V end was cut by 4 bases, the J end by 3 bases, with 17 bases between. CDR3 length: 16 amino acids. CDR1 is SNHLY and CDR2 is FYNNEI in the germline V gene. CDR3 residues: CASSALGAGWTDTQYF. The CDR3 DNA follows: TGTGCCAGCAGTGCCCTCGGCGCGGGATGGACAGATACGCAGTATTTT.

The chain links TRBV2 to TRBJ2-3; 8 positions agree with TRBD1. The CDR3 sequence is 16 residues long. V was clipped by 5 bases and J by 3 bases; unmatched bases: 10. Per germline, CDR1 SNHLY and CDR2 FYNNEI. In nucleotides, the CDR3 is TGTGCCAGCAGTCGCACCGGGACAGGTTATACAGATACGCAGTATTTT. Translating gives CASSRTGTGYTDTQYF.

The rearrangement joins TRBV7-8 to TRBJ2-5; perhaps TRBD2 as D (6 bases). This CDR3 contains 15 residues. The germline V gene has CDR1 SGHVS and CDR2 FQNEAQ. The V end lost 6 bases, the J end lost 2 bases, and 16 bases lay between the germline ends. CDR3 residues: CASRVPARGQETQYF. CDR3 sequence (DNA): TGTGCCAGCAGGGTTCCCGCGCGGGGACAAGAGACCCAGTACTTC.

This clone occurred a few times. The chain combines TRBV9 with TRBJ2-1; D is possibly TRBD2 (6 bases). The V gene's germline CDR1 is SGDLS and CDR2 YYNGEE. There are 14 residues in the CDR3. The V and J ends lost 3 bases and 3 bases respectively, with 10 bases between them. The CDR3 loop reads CASSGGGFYNEQFF. CDR3 sequence (DNA): TGTGCCAGCAGCGGAGGAGGGTTCTACAATGAGCAGTTCTTC.